The 22 T cell receptor beta chains reported below all come from one sample, sequenced in a study of shared clonotypes between healthy human individuals. Produced via immunoSEQ multiplex PCR; TCRdb's table is partial and in-frame only. The sample holds some 1 million clones, approximately 76% seen once. What was sequenced was memory CD4+ T cells sorted from blood. Subset described: CD45RA-negative fraction. The receptor set was obtained from a man younger than 30 in good health.

The chain combines TRBV7-8 with TRBJ2-3, with 12 bases lining up with TRBD2. With 5 bases clipped from V and 1 base from J, the junction kept 7 bases outside the gene matches. CDR3 size: 17 residues. CDR1 is SGHVS and CDR2 is FQNEAQ in the germline V gene. The CDR3 nucleotides read TGTGCCAGCAGCCCCGGACTAGCGGGGAGAGGCACAGATACGCAGTATTTT. Amino acids: CASSPGLAGRGTDTQYF.

This chain connects TRBV21-1 to TRBJ1-1. TRBV21-1 is termed a pseudogene. The CDR3 sequence is 14 residues long. This chain's CDR3 is CASSSLIVRTEAFF. In nucleotides, the CDR3 is TGTGCCAGCAGTTCGCTCATAGTTCGCACTGAAGCTTTCTTT.

The CDR3 DNA reads as TGTGCCAGCAGCTTTAGACTAGCGGGAGAGGGATTACCCGGGGAGCTGTTTTTT. It is translated as CASSFRLAGEGLPGELFF. The chain carries TRBV11-3 and TRBJ2-2; TRBD2 matches at 12 bases. V shed 3 bases and J 6 bases; nucleotides not matched to a gene: 11. This CDR3 region has 18 residues. Germline loops: CDR1 SGHNT, CDR2 YENEEA.

The J gene is TRBJ1-1, the V gene TRBV27, with 7 bases fitting TRBD1. CDR3 size: 15 residues. CDR1 is MNHEY, CDR2 SMNVEV, per germline (reference sequence). V lost 1 base to trimming and J lost 1 base; unmatched junction nucleotides: 3. The DNA for the CDR3 is TGTGCCAGCAGTTTATTTCCAGGGGGGAACACTGAAGCTTTCTTT. This gives the protein CASSLFPGGNTEAFF.

This chain links TRBV2 with TRBJ1-3, with a tentative D call TRBD1 (6 bases). Trimming took 6 bases from V and 0 from J, leaving 6 bases between them. The germline V gene has CDR1 SNHLY and CDR2 FYNNEI. The CDR3 has 13 amino acids. The CDR3 here is CASRGGSGNTIYF. The CDR3 DNA reads as TGTGCCAGCAGAGGGGGCTCTGGAAACACCATATATTTT.

In this sample, this clone turned up once. This sequence joins TRBV2 and TRBJ1-3; possibly TRBD1 for D (5 bases). CDR1 and CDR2 (germline): SNHLY, FYNNEI. With 1 base removed from V and 2 bases from J, the gap between germline ends came to 12 bases. CDR3 size: 16 residues. The CDR3 nucleotides are TGTGCCAGCAGTGAAGGATGGGGGATCGCTGGAAACACCATATATTTT. This gives the protein CASSEGWGIAGNTIYF.

In this sample, this clone turned up many times. In the same sample, other DNA sequences code for this CDR3. V is TRBV6-1 and J is TRBJ2-7; the D is unclear. V shed 8 bases and J shed 4 bases, with 6 bases lying between them. The CDR3 totals 10 residues. Germline V gene lookup returns CDR1 MNHNS and CDR2 SASEGT. This CDR3 reads CASAHYEQYF. DNA of the CDR3: TGTGCCAGCGCACATTACGAGCAGTACTTC.

This rearrangement joins TRBV5-4 to TRBJ2-1; 7 nucleotides align to TRBD2. The J segment lost 0 bases and the V segment lost 3 bases, leaving 9 bases of the junction unmatched. The CDR3 runs 17 residues. Germline assignment: CDR1 SGHNT and CDR2 YYREEE (reference sequence). The CDR3 reads CASSSRLALSSYNEQFF. CDR3 nucleotide sequence: TGTGCCAGCAGCTCCCGACTAGCACTAAGCTCCTACAATGAGCAGTTCTTC. Drawing the rest from reference TRBV5-4 and TRBJ2-1, the complete variable domain is ETGVTQSPTHLIKTRGQQVTLRCSSQSGHNTVSWYQQALGQGPQFIFQYYREEENGRGNFPPRFSGLQFPNYSSELNVNALELDDSALYLCASSSRLALSSYNEQFFGPGTRLTVL.

The chain links TRBV19 to TRBJ2-3; perhaps D is TRBD1 or TRBD2 (7 bases each). V lost 6 bases and J lost 4, with 20 bases in between. This CDR3 is built from 16 residues. Germline V CDR1 and CDR2: LNHDA, SQIVND (reference sequence). The CDR3 protein is CASRWSGGGLPDTQYF. DNA of the CDR3: TGTGCCAGTAGATGGTCAGGGGGAGGGCTCCCAGATACGCAGTATTTT.

This clone turned up a few times. This sequence joins TRBV11-2 and TRBJ2-3, with unresolved D. Trimming pared 5 bases from V and 4 bases from J, leaving 13 bases between. The CDR3 has 14 residues. CDR1 is SGHAT, CDR2 FQNNGV, per germline. The DNA of the CDR3 is TGTGCCAGCAGCGCCGCATGGGTAGCAGATACGCAGTATTTT. It is translated as CASSAAWVADTQYF.

The chain couples TRBV6-5 to TRBJ1-5, with D perhaps matching TRBD1 (6 bases). V lost 6 bases to trimming and J lost 0 bases, with 12 bases between them. This CDR3 is built from 15 residues. Germline lookup yields CDR1 MNHEY and CDR2 SVGAGI. Here the CDR3 DNA reads TGTGCCAGCAGCCCACAGGGCGGTAGCAATCAGCCCCAGCATTTT. Its translation: CASSPQGGSNQPQHF.

This chain uses TRBV19 with TRBJ1-5; 11 bases map to TRBD1. This CDR3 has 15 residues. The trim removed 3 bases at V and 7 bases at J, leaving 5 bases unmatched. Germline CDR1 is LNHDA and CDR2 is SQIVND (reference sequence). The CDR3 spells CASSIPGTGGQPQHF. CDR3 bases: TGTGCCAGTAGTATCCCCGGGACAGGGGGGCAGCCCCAGCATTTT.

This clone appeared a single time. The same CDR3 arises from other DNA sequences in this sample as well. The V gene is TRBV7-9, the J gene TRBJ2-6; D is unresolved. CDR3 length: 14 residues. V gave up 5 bases and J gave up 0 bases, with 5 bases separating them. CDR1 and CDR2 (germline): SEHNR, FQNEAQ (reference sequence). The CDR3 loop is CASSQSSGANVLTF. The CDR3, as DNA: TGTGCCAGCAGCCAGTCCTCTGGGGCCAACGTCCTGACTTTC.

This chain links TRBV25-1 with TRBJ2-2; D is undetermined. The CDR3 has 13 residues. V lost 5 bases and J lost 5, with 9 bases in between. The germline gives CDR1 MGHDK, CDR2 SYGVNS. CDR3 sequence reads: CASSQRVTGELFF. DNA of the CDR3: TGTGCCAGCAGTCAACGGGTTACCGGGGAGCTGTTTTTT. Full variable domain (rest looked up from reference TRBV25-1 and TRBJ2-2): EADIYQTPRYLVIGTGKKITLECSQTMGHDKMYWYQQDPGMELHLIHYSYGVNSTEKGDLSSESTVSRIRTEHFPLTLESARPSHTSQYLCASSQRVTGELFFGEGSRLTVL.

V is TRBV5-6 and J is TRBJ2-2; D remains unclear. CDR1 is SGHDT and CDR2 is YYEEEE in the germline V gene. Trimming removed 4 bases at V and 6 bases at J, with 7 bases between. CDR3 size: 12 residues. The CDR3 is CASSTVAGELFF. CDR3 nucleotides: TGTGCCAGCAGCACCGTAGCCGGGGAGCTGTTTTTT.

This chain links TRBV30 with TRBJ2-3; 9 nucleotides align to TRBD1. Germline V gene lookup returns CDR1 GTSNPN and CDR2 SVGIG (reference sequence). Germline trimming cut 2 bases from V and 2 bases from J; bases unmatched to any gene: 8. The CDR3 is made up of 16 amino acids. In DNA, the CDR3 is TGTGCCTGGAGTCGCGGACAGGGGAGGAACACAGATACGCAGTATTTT. Protein sequence: CAWSRGQGRNTDTQYF.

Comment on this clone: A far more abundant clone sits one base away, making this likely a read error. The chain links TRBV5-5 to TRBJ2-6; no reliable D call. The germline V and J ends were trimmed by 0 bases and 0 bases, with 4 bases remaining between them. In germline, CDR1 is SGHKS, CDR2 YYEKEE (reference sequence). The CDR3 length is 15 residues. The CDR3: CASSLGGSGANVLTF. Here the CDR3 DNA reads TGTGCCAGCAGCTTGGGGGGCTCTGGGGCCAACGTCCTGACTTTC.

The rearrangement joins TRBV4-3 to TRBJ1-1; 9 bases are a match to TRBD1. The germline V gene encodes CDR1 LGHNA and CDR2 YSLEER. This CDR3 contains 15 residues. J gave up 5 bases and V 4 bases, and 8 bases lay outside the gene matches. CDR3 amino acids: CASSLGQGLGTEAFF. CDR3 coding DNA: TGCGCCAGCAGCCTGGGACAGGGTTTGGGGACTGAAGCTTTCTTT.

The V gene is TRBV19, the J gene TRBJ2-5; TRBD2 aligns across 10 bases. Trimming took 8 bases from V and 4 from J; bases not matched to a gene: 10. The length of the CDR3 is 15 residues. Germline V CDR1 and CDR2: LNHDA, SQIVND (reference sequence). The chain's CDR3 is CASRAGTSDRETQYF. The CDR3, as DNA: TGTGCCAGTCGAGCCGGGACTAGCGACCGAGAGACCCAGTACTTC.

The chain couples TRBV19 to TRBJ2-5; 9 positions agree with TRBD2. The CDR3 covers 13 residues. CDR1 and CDR2 (germline): LNHDA, SQIVND (reference sequence). V shed 7 bases, J shed 5 bases, and the junction held 5 bases outside the gene matches. The CDR3 bases are TGTGCCAGTACCGTTAGCGGGAGTGAGACCCAGTACTTC. Its translation: CASTVSGSETQYF.

This chain uses TRBV12-5 with TRBJ2-7; TRBD1 matches at 10 bases. Germline V gene data show CDR1 as LGHNT and CDR2 as FRNRAP. V shed 1 base, J shed 6 bases, and the junction held 21 bases outside the gene matches. The CDR3 has 20 residues. The CDR3 bases are TGTGCTAGTGGTTTGGGTAGGGGTCTTGTCTTCGACAGGGGGCTTGGCGAGCAGTACTTC. Translation: CASGLGRGLVFDRGLGEQYF. Combining the CDR3 with reference TRBV12-5 and TRBJ2-7 gives the whole variable domain DARVTQTPRHKVTEMGQEVTMRCQPILGHNTVFWYRQTMMQGLELLAYFRNRAPLDDSGMPKDRFSAEMPDATLATLKIQPSEPRDSAVYFCASGLGRGLVFDRGLGEQYFGPGTRLTVT.

V gene TRBV11-2 combines with J gene TRBJ2-7; D may be TRBD1 (6 bases). The CDR3 spans 13 residues. CDR1 SGHAT and CDR2 FQNNGV come from the germline V gene. Between the trimmed V and J ends, which lost 1 base and 7 bases, there was a span of 11 bases. The CDR3 sequence: CASSLARQGEQYF. The CDR3 bases are TGTGCCAGCAGCTTAGCGCGTCAGGGGGAGCAGTACTTC. Full variable domain (missing parts from reference TRBV11-2 and TRBJ2-7): EAGVAQSPRYKIIEKRQSVAFWCNPISGHATLYWYQQILGQGPKLLIQFQNNGVVDDSQLPKDRFSAERLKGVDSTLKIQPAKLEDSAVYLCASSLARQGEQYFGPGTRLTVT.